The 11 T cell receptor beta chains below all came from one sample that was sequenced in a study of T-cell reconstitution after alpha-beta-depleted transplantation in children. Library preparation (for TCRbeta) was performed with unique molecular identifiers. MiXCR, run by TCRdb on the PCR reads, gives a single entry per CDR3 protein. The profile shows roughly 89,000 distinct CDR3 sequences, 12% of them singletons. Sample: PBMCs from the stem cell graft donor, taken from the stem cell graft. The receptors here all came from a human donor who donated a stem cell graft to a child with inherited bone marrow failure.

This clonotype has at least ten counts. This rearrangement joins TRBV5-1 to TRBJ2-3, with TRBD2 as a possible D gene (5 bases). The CDR3 is 17 residues long. Trimming stripped 3 bases from V and 3 bases from J, with 20 bases between. Germline loops: CDR1 SGHRS, CDR2 YFSETQ. CDR3 nucleotides: TGCGCCAGCAGCTCCCTTCCGGCTCCGGGATTGACAGATACGCAGTATTTT. Residues: CASSSLPAPGLTDTQYF.

There are many counts of this clonotype. V gene TRBV7-8 combines with J gene TRBJ2-1; 9 bases map to TRBD1. V trimming: 4 bases; J trimming: 11 bases; junction bases outside the gene matches: 12. Germline V gene data show CDR1 as SGHVS and CDR2 as FQNEAQ. CDR3 size: 15 residues. CDR3 amino acids: CASSSPRTGADQQFF. For the CDR3, the DNA is TGTGCCAGCAGCTCGCCCCGGACAGGGGCAGATCAGCAGTTCTTC.

This clonotype was counted many times. The rearrangement uses TRBV4-2 and TRBJ2-1; 7 nucleotides align to TRBD2. CDR1 is LGHNA and CDR2 is YNFKEQ in the germline V gene. After removal of 0 bases from V and 7 bases from J, the junction contained 9 bases not matched to a gene. The CDR3 has 16 residues. DNA for the CDR3: TGTGCCAGCAGCCAAGATCTCGGGGGGTTCCTTAATGAGCAGTTCTTC. This translates into CASSQDLGGFLNEQFF.

Ten or more counts support this clonotype. CDR3 nucleotides: TGCAGTGCTAGAGATTTCCGGGGGATCGACGAGCAGTACTTC. This codes for CSARDFRGIDEQYF. The gene calls are TRBV20-1 and TRBJ2-7; weak D call: TRBD2 (6 bases). Trimming removed 0 bases from V and 5 bases from J, with 14 bases in between. This CDR3 has 14 amino acids. Looked up from germline, CDR1 is DFQATT and CDR2 is SNEGSKA (reference sequence).

This clonotype was detected ten times or more. The V and J genes are TRBV27 and TRBJ2-1, with 7 bases lining up with TRBD2. The CDR3 has 13 amino acids. J gave up 7 bases and V 6 bases, and 6 bases lay outside the gene matches. The germline CDR1 and CDR2 sequences are MNHEY and SMNVEV (reference sequence). The DNA for the CDR3 is TGTGCCAGCAGGGCACTAGCGAGGAATGAGCAGTTCTTC. Translation: CASRALARNEQFF.

This clonotype was recorded a few times. V is TRBV6-2 or TRBV6-3 and J is TRBJ2-7, with 7 bases identical to TRBD1. Germline assignment: CDR1 MNHEY and CDR2 SVGEGT. This CDR3 is built from 15 residues. V gave up 5 bases and J gave up 0 bases; unmatched junction bases: 7. The CDR3 DNA sequence: TGTGCCAGCAGTAACCCAACAGGGGTCTCCTACGAGCAGTACTTC. This codes for CASSNPTGVSYEQYF.

This clonotype has a count of ten or more. This chain connects TRBV20-1 to TRBJ1-6; tentative D call: TRBD1 (5 bases). Trimming shortened V by 0 bases and J by 9 bases, and 15 bases separated the two germline ends. Germline V gene lookup returns CDR1 DFQATT and CDR2 SNEGSKA (reference sequence). This CDR3 is built from 15 residues. The CDR3 nucleotides are TGCAGTGCTAGAGATCTCCAGGGCGATGGTTCACCCCTCCACTTT. Translating it yields CSARDLQGDGSPLHF.

The chain carries TRBV7-9 and TRBJ2-2; a possible D gene is TRBD1 (5 bases). Trimming cost V 3 bases and J 4 bases, with 12 bases left between them. Germline loops: CDR1 SEHNR, CDR2 FQNEAQ (reference sequence). The length of the CDR3 is 15 residues. The CDR3 region is CASSFEGVGTGELFF. CDR3 bases: TGTGCCAGCAGCTTCGAAGGGGTTGGCACCGGGGAGCTGTTTTTT.

In this sample, this clonotype turned up a few times. The chain combines TRBV19 with TRBJ1-5; D remains ambiguous. Trimming pared 3 bases from V and 1 base from J, leaving 13 bases between. CDR3 length equals 16 residues. Germline V lookup: CDR1 LNHDA, CDR2 SQIVND (reference sequence). The CDR3 coding sequence is TGTGCCAGTAGTATCTTAGGGTCGGGGAGCAATCAGCCCCAGCATTTT. It encodes CASSILGSGSNQPQHF.

This clonotype occurred many times. At one end the junction does not follow the germline gene, possibly because of a read error. The chain recombines TRBV2 with TRBJ2-5; TRBD2 agrees at 10 bases. The CDR3 has 12 residues. In germline, CDR1 is SNHLY, CDR2 FYNNEI. The CDR3 is CASITSGAQLAF. The CDR3 DNA is TGTGCCAGCATCACTAGCGGGGCCCAATTGGCCTTC.

CDR3 amino acids: CASSRGGGTYNEQFF. The CDR3 DNA reads as TGCGCCAGCAGCCGGGGGGGGGGCACCTACAATGAGCAGTTCTTC. This chain uses TRBV5-1 with TRBJ2-1, with 8 nucleotides matching TRBD2. Germline lookup yields CDR1 SGHRS and CDR2 YFSETQ. Trimming at V came to 4 bases and at J to 2 bases, leaving 5 bases not matched to a gene. This CDR3 has 15 amino acids.